A single TCR beta chain is shown here with its context. The target antigen is unknown. Germline V CDR1 and CDR2: SNHLY, FYNNEI. Trimming took 7 bases from V and 2 from J, leaving 6 bases between them. CDR3 size: 11 residues. The data derive from a study of beta chain features in type 1 diabetes. General observations from the study: Type 1 diabetes patients showed a moderate but significant shortening of TCRB CDR3s in all four CD4+ subsets.

All of the isolated RNA was reverse transcribed, so expressed TCRB transcripts were sequenced. The assay was immunoSEQ multiplex PCR, and TCRdb's table has in-frame clones only and misses some. The table has 150,000 to 200,000 clones, approximately 62% seen once; the top ten hold roughly 0.095%. Specimen: naive CD4+ T cells from blood. V is TRBV2 and J is TRBJ2-7, with unresolved D. This clonotype originated in a man between 25 and 39 years old with type 1 diabetes. For the CDR3, the DNA is TGTGCCAGCAAGGCCACCTACGAGCAGTACTTC. Translating gives CASKATYEQYF.